The 21 T cell receptor beta chains below were found in one sample sequenced in a study of PD-1 blockade in classical Hodgkin lymphoma (dated by TCRdb to 2018 to 2020). The library was prepared using the immunoSEQ multiplex PCR assay. TCRdb carries this immuneACCESS record with in-frame sequences only. Its versions omit some clonotypes, under half of them owing to an unresolved V gene in the studies checked, with the rest unexplained. Present in this sample are 26,000 or so clones, roughly 62% of which were seen just once. Jointly, the top ten make up roughly 12% of the sample. The time point label corresponds to: cycle 2 day 1 (C2D1) of nivolumab. All trial patients had relapsed after autologous stem cell transplantation, with cohorts A, B and C differing in prior brentuximab vedotin exposure. Sequences were derived from peripheral blood mononuclear cells (PBMCs), sampled before the second cycle of nivolumab. The receptors here all came from a human donor with classical Hodgkin lymphoma.

This clone has more than one count but fewer than ten. The gene calls are TRBV9 and TRBJ1-4, with D possibly TRBD1 on 5 matching bases. CDR3 length: 15 amino acids. Germline-derived CDR1 and CDR2 are SGDLS and YYNGEE. The V end was cut by 4 bases, the J end by 10 bases, with 20 bases between. Written as DNA, the CDR3 is TGTGCCAGCAGCTCGGGACGGCCAATGAACGGAAAACTGTTTTTT. It codes for CASSSGRPMNGKLFF.

This clone showed up just once. CDR3 residues: CASSLGSGQGGYGYTF. DNA of the CDR3: TGCGCCAGCAGCTTGGGATCGGGACAGGGAGGCTATGGCTACACCTTC. V gene TRBV5-1 combines with J gene TRBJ1-2, with 9 bases identical to TRBD1. The J segment lost 4 bases and the V segment lost 0 bases, leaving 7 bases of the junction unmatched. The CDR3 runs 16 residues. Germline CDR1 and CDR2: SGHRS and YFSETQ. Using reference TRBV5-1 and TRBJ1-2 for the parts outside the CDR3, the full variable domain is KAGVTQTPRYLIKTRGQQVTLSCSPISGHRSVSWYQQTPGQGLQFLFEYFSETQRNKGNFPGRFSGRQFSNSRSEMNVSTLELGDSALYLCASSLGSGQGGYGYTFGSGTRLTVV.

The gene calls are TRBV7-2 and TRBJ2-7; D is possibly TRBD2 (6 bases). The CDR3 has 13 residues. Germline V lookup: CDR1 SGHTA, CDR2 FQGNSA. With 0 bases removed from V and 6 bases from J, the gap between germline ends came to 9 bases. The CDR3 DNA reads TGTGCCAGCAGCTTAGCTCCGCGGGGCGAGCAGTACTTC. It codes for CASSLAPRGEQYF.

The J gene is TRBJ2-3, the V gene TRBV15, with 7 bases fitting TRBD1. This CDR3 region has 15 residues. CDR1 and CDR2 (germline): LNHNV, YYDKDF (reference sequence). After removal of 7 bases from V and 2 bases from J, the junction contained 9 bases not matched to a gene. The DNA for the CDR3 is TGTGCCACCACACCCGAGGGGGCAGTCACAGATACGCAGTATTTT. The encoded protein is CATTPEGAVTDTQYF.

The chain carries TRBV9 and TRBJ2-5; D perhaps matches TRBD2 (6 bases). Trimming pared 3 bases from V and 1 base from J, leaving 13 bases between. The CDR3 runs to 15 residues. Germline assignment: CDR1 SGDLS and CDR2 YYNGEE. CDR3 in amino acids: CASSAEGTLQETQYF. CDR3 coding DNA: TGTGCCAGCAGCGCCGAGGGGACTCTCCAAGAGACCCAGTACTTC.

The chain is built from TRBV27 and TRBJ1-4; D unresolved. V lost 3 bases to trimming and J lost 6 bases, with 8 bases between them. The CDR3 spans 13 residues. Germline V CDR1 and CDR2: MNHEY, SMNVEV (reference sequence). CDR3 region: CASSFEGDEKLFF. CDR3 sequence (DNA): TGTGCCAGCAGTTTTGAGGGCGATGAAAAACTGTTTTTT.

The chain joins TRBV19 to TRBJ2-2; D is perhaps TRBD2 (5 bases). Germline CDR1 LNHDA, CDR2 SQIVND (reference sequence). V was trimmed by 4 bases and J by 5 bases, leaving 8 bases between them. The CDR3 has 13 residues. The CDR3 DNA is TGTGCCAGTAGTAGAGGGTATACCGGGGAGCTGTTTTTT. This codes for CASSRGYTGELFF.

This clone appeared once. The genes are TRBV2 and TRBJ2-7; perhaps TRBD2 as D (6 bases). Trimming pared 7 bases from V and 3 bases from J, leaving 16 bases between. The CDR3 contains 14 residues. The V gene's germline CDR1 is SNHLY and CDR2 FYNNEI. CDR3 protein: CASTDPTSSYEQYF. The CDR3 DNA sequence: TGTGCCAGCACCGACCCGACTAGTAGCTACGAGCAGTACTTC. The complete variable domain, with remaining parts taken from reference TRBV2 and TRBJ2-7, reads EPEVTQTPSHQVTQMGQEVILRCVPISNHLYFYWYRQILGQKVEFLVSFYNNEISEKSEIFDDQFSVERPDGSNFTLKIRSTKLEDSAMYFCASTDPTSSYEQYFGPGTRLTVT.

Only a few counts were recorded for this clone. The chain carries TRBV7-2 and TRBJ2-5; tentative D call: TRBD2 (7 bases). Trimming left V 5 bases short and J 1 base short, with 14 bases between. Germline assignment: CDR1 SGHTA and CDR2 FQGNSA. The CDR3 runs 15 residues. CDR3 bases: TGTGCCAGCAGCCCAACGCGGGGGCGCCAAGAGACCCAGTACTTC. It yields the protein CASSPTRGRQETQYF.

There are many counts of this clone. V usage is TRBV21-1 and J usage is TRBJ1-4. TRBV21-1 is tagged as a pseudogene. The CDR3 runs 15 residues. Written as DNA, the CDR3 is TGTGCCCCCCATACCCGCGGCGCAACTAATGAAAAACTGTTTTTT. Its protein is CAPHTRGATNEKLFF.

The chain carries TRBV28 and TRBJ2-1, with D maybe TRBD1 (5 bases). CDR3 length: 14 residues. V was cut by 5 bases and J by 0 bases, with 8 bases left in between. Germline V gene sequence: CDR1 MDHEN, CDR2 SYDVKM. CDR3 coding DNA: TGTGCCAGCAGTAAGGGGTACTCCTACAATGAGCAGTTCTTC. Its translation is CASSKGYSYNEQFF. The full variable domain, its missing parts supplied by reference TRBV28 and TRBJ2-1, is DVKVTQSSRYLVKRTGEKVFLECVQDMDHENMFWYRQDPGLGLRLIYFSYDVKMKEKGDIPEGYSVSREKKERFSLILESASTNQTSMYLCASSKGYSYNEQFFGPGTRLTVL.

The chain uses TRBV19 and TRBJ2-6; 9 bases match TRBD1. This CDR3 region has 16 residues. The V gene end was trimmed by 6 bases and the J gene end by 1 base; junction bases not matched to a gene: 4. Germline V gives CDR1 LNHDA, CDR2 SQIVND (reference sequence). The CDR3 reads CASSIQGASGANVLTF. The CDR3 region has the DNA TGTGCCAGTAGCATACAGGGGGCTTCTGGGGCCAACGTCCTGACTTTC.

The V gene is TRBV5-4, the J gene TRBJ2-3; D assignment may be TRBD1 or TRBD2 (6 bases each). Trimming left V 9 bases short and J 1 base short, with 18 bases between. Germline CDR1 reads SGHNT; CDR2 reads YYREEE (reference sequence). The length of the CDR3 is 15 residues. The chain's CDR3 is CAILEGGSGTDTQYF. Written as DNA, the CDR3 is TGTGCCATCCTAGAGGGGGGAAGCGGCACAGATACGCAGTATTTT.

The chain uses TRBV4-1 and TRBJ1-4; tentative D call: TRBD1 (6 bases). The V end lost 4 bases, the J end lost 8 bases, and 23 bases lay between the germline ends. This CDR3 is built from 17 residues. Germline V gene lookup returns CDR1 MGHRA and CDR2 YSYEKL. In DNA, the CDR3 is TGCGCCAGCAGCCTACCCCTAGACAGGTCGGGTAACGAAAAACTGTTTTTT. Amino acids: CASSLPLDRSGNEKLFF.

Concerning this clone: Additional DNA sequences in this sample encode the identical CDR3. V and J are TRBV27 and TRBJ2-7; 11 bases fit TRBD1. Per germline, CDR1 MNHEY and CDR2 SMNVEV (reference sequence). The ends lost 4 bases at V and 2 bases at J; junction bases unmatched: 7. The CDR3 loop spans 16 amino acids. CDR3: CASSSTWDRGTYEQYF. CDR3 coding DNA: TGTGCCAGCAGTTCGACGTGGGACAGGGGGACCTACGAGCAGTACTTC.

The rearrangement joins TRBV5-1 to TRBJ2-1; D is unclear. The V end lost 0 bases, the J end lost 5 bases, and 6 bases lay between the germline ends. The germline V gene has CDR1 SGHRS and CDR2 YFSETQ. This CDR3 has 13 residues. CDR3 nucleotides: TGCGCCAGCAGCTTGGAGCAAAACAATGAGCAGTTCTTC. This sequence encodes CASSLEQNNEQFF.

J is TRBJ2-7 and V is TRBV11-3; 9 nucleotides align to TRBD1. CDR1 and CDR2 (germline): SGHNT, YENEEA. V lost 4 bases to trimming and J lost 6 bases; unmatched junction nucleotides: 7. CDR3 size: 14 residues. The CDR3 here is CASSSGQGFSEQYF. In DNA form, the CDR3 reads TGTGCCAGCAGCTCGGGACAGGGTTTCTCCGAGCAGTACTTC. Combining the CDR3 with reference TRBV11-3 and TRBJ2-7 gives the whole variable domain EAGVVQSPRYKIIEKKQPVAFWCNPISGHNTLYWYLQNLGQGPELLIRYENEEAVDDSQLPKDRFSAERLKGVDSTLKIQPAELGDSAVYLCASSSGQGFSEQYFGPGTRLTVT.

The CDR3: CAISESGLLEETQYF. As DNA, the CDR3 is TGTGCCATCAGTGAGTCGGGTCTACTAGAAGAGACCCAGTACTTC. V is TRBV10-3 and J is TRBJ2-5; perhaps TRBD2 as D (5 bases). Trimming cost V 0 bases and J 3 bases, with 11 bases left between them. The CDR3 consists of 15 residues. In germline, CDR1 is ENHRY, CDR2 SYGVKD.

The chain links TRBV6-1 to TRBJ1-5; D remains unclear. Looked up from germline, CDR1 is MNHNS and CDR2 is SASEGT. The CDR3 totals 15 residues. V dropped 4 bases and J dropped 0 bases, with 10 bases sitting between them. The CDR3 DNA sequence: TGTGCCAGCAGTGGTCCGCTATATAGCAATCAGCCCCAGCATTTT. This translates into CASSGPLYSNQPQHF.

The chain couples TRBV27 to TRBJ1-4, with unresolved D. CDR1 and CDR2 (germline): MNHEY, SMNVEV (reference sequence). V lost 5 bases, J lost 7 bases, and 8 bases lay in between. The length of the CDR3 is 12 residues. CDR3 region: CASSRIGEKLFF. The CDR3 region has the DNA TGTGCCAGCAGTCGTATTGGTGAAAAACTGTTTTTT.

The chain links TRBV18 to TRBJ2-1; D unresolved. CDR3 size: 14 residues. V lost 3 bases, J lost 9 bases, and 15 bases lay in between. Germline CDR1 KGHSH, CDR2 LQKENI. CDR3 region: CASSPLPNGVEQFF. The CDR3 DNA reads TGTGCCAGCTCACCCCTTCCAAACGGTGTTGAGCAGTTCTTC.